A single sample gave rise to the 29 T cell receptor beta chains below, sequenced in a study of PD-1 blockade in classical Hodgkin lymphoma. The data were produced by immunoSEQ multiplex PCR, yet TCRdb's version contains in-frame clones alone and is incomplete. This table holds 70,000 or so clones, over 90% found once. The time point here: newly diagnosed, previously untreated cHL patient sample. Sequencing was done on a sample of peripheral blood mononuclear cells (PBMCs). The source of these receptors is a human donor with classical Hodgkin lymphoma.

The chain has TRBV6-1 and TRBJ2-7; no reliable D call. CDR3 length equals 12 residues. CDR1 MNHNS and CDR2 SASEGT come from the germline V gene. Trimming pared 1 base from V and 3 bases from J, leaving 4 bases between. As DNA, the CDR3 is TGTGCCAGCAGTGAAGATCGCTACGAGCAGTACTTC. Protein sequence: CASSEDRYEQYF.

V gene TRBV18 combines with J gene TRBJ1-1; D is possibly TRBD1 (5 bases). Looked up from germline, CDR1 is KGHSH and CDR2 is LQKENI. The CDR3 sequence is 14 residues long. Trimming removed 3 bases from V and 5 bases from J, with 13 bases in between. For the CDR3, the DNA is TGTGCCAGCTCACCTGGACGGGGGGATACTGAAGCTTTCTTT. Protein sequence: CASSPGRGDTEAFF.

The V gene is TRBV4-1, the J gene TRBJ1-6, with no clear D. V was trimmed by 4 bases and J by 9 bases, leaving 10 bases between them. This CDR3 is built from 13 residues. Germline-derived CDR1 and CDR2 are MGHRA and YSYEKL. CDR3 nucleotide sequence: TGCGCCAGCAGCCCCCCTCTTGCTTCACCCCTCCACTTT. This encodes CASSPPLASPLHF.

The CDR3 is CASSQDIGQPQHF. CDR3 bases: TGCGCCAGCAGCCAAGATATCGGTCAGCCCCAGCATTTT. The chain carries TRBV4-3 and TRBJ1-5; no reliable D call. V gave up 0 bases and J gave up 6 bases, with 6 bases separating them. This CDR3 region has 13 residues. Germline CDR1 is LGHNA and CDR2 is YSLEER.

This clone was counted once. The genes are TRBV5-1 and TRBJ2-1, with 7 bases that match TRBD2. Germline-derived CDR1 and CDR2 are SGHRS and YFSETQ. The CDR3 has 15 amino acids. V shed 0 bases, J shed 4 bases, and the junction held 4 bases outside the gene matches. The CDR3 protein is CASSLESGIYNEQFF. The CDR3 DNA follows: TGCGCCAGCAGCTTGGAAAGCGGGATTTACAATGAGCAGTTCTTC.

This chain links TRBV6-5 with TRBJ1-4, with D maybe TRBD1 (5 bases). This CDR3 is built from 15 residues. Between the trimmed V and J ends, which lost 6 bases and 5 bases, there was a span of 16 bases. Germline V gene lookup returns CDR1 MNHEY and CDR2 SVGAGI. Written as DNA, the CDR3 is TGTGCCAGCAGACGCACTCGGGGCTGGAATGAAAAACTGTTTTTT. Protein sequence: CASRRTRGWNEKLFF.

V gene TRBV19 combines with J gene TRBJ1-2, with D unclear. This CDR3 region has 13 residues. Trimming stripped 5 bases from V and 2 bases from J, with 9 bases between. Germline lookup yields CDR1 LNHDA and CDR2 SQIVND (reference sequence). The CDR3 is CASSYRENYGYTF. CDR3 in DNA: TGTGCCAGTAGTTATCGTGAGAACTATGGCTACACCTTC. The full variable domain, completed using reference TRBV19 and TRBJ1-2, is DGGITQSPKYLFRKEGQNVTLSCEQNLNHDAMYWYRQDPGQGLRLIYYSQIVNDFQKGDIAEGYSVSREKKESFPLTVTSAQKNPTAFYLCASSYRENYGYTFGSGTRLTVV.

This clone was seen only once. The chain recombines TRBV7-9 with TRBJ2-7, with 8 bases lining up with TRBD1. This CDR3 comprises 15 residues. Losses at the gene ends were 5 bases for V and 5 bases for J; bases not matched to a gene: 11. Germline CDR1 reads SEHNR; CDR2 reads FQNEAQ (reference sequence). For the CDR3, the DNA is TGTGCCAGCAGCACGGCGCAGGACAGGGTGAACGAGCAGTACTTC. Translation gives CASSTAQDRVNEQYF.

The V and J genes are TRBV5-1 and TRBJ2-5, with D hard to call. The V gene lost 2 bases and the J gene lost 5 bases, with 13 bases spanning the gap. The CDR3 consists of 14 residues. Germline V gene lookup returns CDR1 SGHRS and CDR2 YFSETQ. The chain's CDR3 is CASSFVGVEETQYF. As DNA, the CDR3 is TGCGCCAGCAGCTTCGTTGGGGTGGAGGAGACCCAGTACTTC.

The chain combines TRBV10-3 with TRBJ2-3; 9 bases align to TRBD2. Germline V gene sequence: CDR1 ENHRY, CDR2 SYGVKD. The CDR3 is 15 amino acids. The ends lost 6 bases at V and 4 bases at J; junction bases unmatched: 8. CDR3: CAIREAGGGPDTQYF. The CDR3 DNA sequence: TGTGCCATCAGAGAAGCGGGAGGTGGCCCAGATACGCAGTATTTT.

CDR3 protein: CASSQGLDWGNTEAFF. The CDR3 DNA sequence: TGTGCCAGCAGCCAAGGGCTGGATTGGGGGAACACTGAAGCTTTCTTT. The chain joins TRBV14 to TRBJ1-1; D gene unclear. Germline CDR1 SGHDN, CDR2 FVKESK. The V end was cut by 1 base, the J end by 1 base, with 13 bases between. This CDR3 region has 16 residues.

The chain links TRBV10-3 to TRBJ1-3, with 8 bases identical to TRBD1. Germline values: CDR1 ENHRY, CDR2 SYGVKD. The trim removed 6 bases at V and 1 base at J, leaving 11 bases unmatched. The CDR3 is 17 residues long. The CDR3 loop is CAIRFLQGEFSGNTIYF. CDR3 coding DNA: TGTGCCATCAGATTTTTACAGGGGGAGTTTTCTGGAAACACCATATATTTT.

The V call is TRBV10-3, the J call TRBJ1-5; 8 bases agree with TRBD1. The CDR3 totals 19 residues. Per germline, CDR1 ENHRY and CDR2 SYGVKD. The trim removed 3 bases at V and 0 bases at J, leaving 13 bases unmatched. This chain's CDR3 is CAISENPLQGAGSNQPQHF. As DNA, the CDR3 is TGTGCCATCAGTGAAAACCCTCTGCAGGGGGCGGGTAGCAATCAGCCCCAGCATTTT.

Concerning this clone: The DNA is omitted, as the CDR3 cannot be located on it reliably, and the CDR3 follows TCRdb's listing. The genes are TRBV19 and TRBJ1-1. Germline V gene lookup returns CDR1 LNHDA and CDR2 SQIVND (reference sequence). 15 amino acids form the CDR3, both terminal residues included. The CDR3 sequence: CASSIKSIVGAGSFF.

This clone came up once. The V call is TRBV6-6, the J call TRBJ1-1; TRBD1 matches at 7 bases. This CDR3 comprises 13 residues. Unmatched junction bases numbered 4, after V lost 6 bases and J lost 3 bases. Germline CDR1 and CDR2: MNHNY and SVGAGI (reference sequence). DNA for the CDR3: TGTGCCAGCAGCCTGACAGGGTACACTGAAGCTTTCTTT. It translates to CASSLTGYTEAFF.

Only one count was recorded for this clone. The V call is TRBV19, the J call TRBJ2-7; TRBD2 is a possible D gene (5 bases). V was cut by 2 bases and J by 2 bases, with 10 bases left in between. CDR1 and CDR2 from the germline V gene are LNHDA and SQIVND (reference sequence). The CDR3 consists of 14 residues. CDR3 in amino acids: CASSIRGRAYEQYF. CDR3 DNA: TGTGCCAGTAGTATACGGGGTCGGGCCTACGAGCAGTACTTC.

The V gene is TRBV5-8, the J gene TRBJ1-6, with D hard to call. Germline CDR1 SGHTS, CDR2 YDEGEE. Trimming took 4 bases from V and 5 from J, leaving 16 bases between them. CDR3 length: 16 amino acids. The CDR3: CASSLSLTGNNSPLHF. The DNA for the CDR3 is TGTGCCAGCAGCCTATCGCTGACCGGGAATAATTCACCCCTCCACTTT.

The chain couples TRBV19 to TRBJ1-5; D is ambiguous. The CDR3 is 20 residues long. Germline V gene lookup returns CDR1 LNHDA and CDR2 SQIVND (reference sequence). Trimming cost V 0 bases and J 2 bases, with 23 bases left between them. The CDR3 sequence is CASSIDSYRSISGGNQPQHF. DNA of the CDR3: TGTGCCAGTAGTATAGATAGTTATCGCTCTATATCTGGGGGCAATCAGCCCCAGCATTTT.

The chain employs TRBV4-2 and TRBJ2-7; 8 positions agree with TRBD1. Looked up from germline, CDR1 is LGHNA and CDR2 is YNFKEQ. J was trimmed by 2 bases and V by 1 base; bases with no gene match: 7. The CDR3 is 16 amino acids. The CDR3 DNA reads as TGTGCCAGCAGCCAAGGCCGACAGGGGTTACCCTACGAGCAGTACTTC. Translating it yields CASSQGRQGLPYEQYF.

This chain links TRBV19 with TRBJ2-7; D perhaps matches TRBD2 (5 bases). Trimming removed 1 base from V and 4 bases from J, with 11 bases in between. Per germline, CDR1 LNHDA and CDR2 SQIVND (reference sequence). The CDR3 contains 14 residues. The CDR3 DNA follows: TGTGCCAGTAGTATAGGGGCTAGCTGGTACGAGCAGTACTTC. This gives the protein CASSIGASWYEQYF.

This chain connects TRBV4-1 to TRBJ2-7; tentative D call: TRBD2 (6 bases). CDR1 MGHRA and CDR2 YSYEKL come from the germline V gene. The CDR3 contains 13 residues. V dropped 4 bases and J dropped 7 bases, with 14 bases sitting between them. This chain's CDR3 is CASSPRAGGEQYF. DNA of the CDR3: TGCGCCAGCAGCCCGCGAGCGGGTGGTGAGCAGTACTTC.

The J gene is TRBJ2-1, the V gene TRBV6-5, with no clear D. Germline loops: CDR1 MNHEY, CDR2 SVGAGI. CDR3 length: 16 residues. Trimming took off 0 bases at V and 7 bases at J, with 16 bases between the two ends. DNA of the CDR3: TGTGCCAGCAGTTACTCGATACGGCGGATGGGGAATGAGCAGTTCTTC. As protein: CASSYSIRRMGNEQFF.

V is TRBV7-6 and J is TRBJ2-7, with D unclear. Germline lookup yields CDR1 SGHVS and CDR2 FNYEAQ. This CDR3 contains 13 residues. The ends were cut back, 1 base at V and 6 bases at J, with 10 bases in the middle. The DNA of the CDR3 is TGTGCCAGCAGCTTAGATCCCAAGGGCGAGCAGTACTTC. Translating gives CASSLDPKGEQYF. The entire variable domain, with the rest obtained from reference TRBV7-6 and TRBJ2-7, is as follows: GAGVSQSPRYKVTKRGQDVALRCDPISGHVSLYWYRQALGQGPEFLTYFNYEAQQDKSGLPNDRFSAERPEGSISTLTIQRTEQRDSAMYRCASSLDPKGEQYFGPGTRLTVT.

This clone came up once. The chain joins TRBV30 to TRBJ2-7, with D maybe TRBD2 (6 bases). Trimming stripped 0 bases from V and 1 base from J, with 10 bases between. The CDR3 length is 14 residues. Per the germline V gene, CDR1 is GTSNPN and CDR2 is SVGIG (reference sequence). The CDR3 region has the DNA TGTGCCTGGAGTGTATTAGGGACTTCCTACGAGCAGTACTTC. Its translation: CAWSVLGTSYEQYF.

The chain joins TRBV5-6 to TRBJ2-7, with 10 positions matching TRBD2. Germline lookup yields CDR1 SGHDT and CDR2 YYEEEE. The CDR3 has 16 amino acids. The V gene end was trimmed by 8 bases and the J gene end by 2 bases; junction bases not matched to a gene: 13. CDR3 residues: CASSPSGSWAPYEQYF. The CDR3 bases are TGTGCCAGTAGCCCTAGCGGGAGTTGGGCCCCCTACGAGCAGTACTTC.

The chain combines TRBV19 with TRBJ2-2; D not resolved. There are 15 residues in the CDR3. CDR1 is LNHDA, CDR2 SQIVND, per germline (reference sequence). The V end lost 3 bases, the J end lost 6 bases, and 14 bases lay between the germline ends. The CDR3 DNA reads as TGTGCCAGTAGTATTATGGAGCCCAGCGCCGGGGAGCTGTTTTTT. Encoded protein: CASSIMEPSAGELFF.

The gene calls are TRBV7-7 and TRBJ2-5; no clear D gene. This CDR3 region has 13 residues. The V end was cut by 5 bases, the J end by 6 bases, with 13 bases between. CDR1 and CDR2 from the germline V gene are SSHAT and FNYEAQ (reference sequence). CDR3 sequence: CASSPMGRKTQYF. The CDR3 DNA sequence: TGTGCCAGCAGCCCAATGGGCAGAAAGACCCAGTACTTC.

The chain recombines TRBV10-3 with TRBJ2-3, with TRBD2 identical over 10 bases. CDR3 length: 17 amino acids. Per germline, CDR1 ENHRY and CDR2 SYGVKD. The V and J ends lost 8 bases and 1 base, in that order; junction bases with no gene match: 12. For the CDR3, the DNA is TGTGCCATCCTTGTCCACGGACTAGCGGAGGGCACAGATACGCAGTATTTT. It specifies CAILVHGLAEGTDTQYF.

The chain employs TRBV25-1 and TRBJ1-5, with D hard to call. V lost 0 bases, J lost 6 bases, and 9 bases lay in between. Germline CDR1 MGHDK, CDR2 SYGVNS. This CDR3 has 14 amino acids. The CDR3 is CASSEYGVAQPQHF. CDR3 DNA: TGTGCCAGCAGTGAATATGGAGTCGCTCAGCCCCAGCATTTT.